The rows below give T cell receptor beta chains drawn from one sample of a study of T cell responses to AZD1222 COVID-19 vaccine. Profiled with immunoSEQ multiplex PCR; TCRdb holds only in-frame clones, not every one. The table shows some 92,000 clones, with over 75% occurring only once. This specimen consisted of peripheral blood, obtained on day 0 of AZD1222 vaccination. The origin of the receptors is an adult in good health. The CDR3 runs from the conserved cysteine through the conserved F or W. Fields, in order: J gene, V gene, clone size, D gene, CDR3 protein, CDR3 DNA. D genes are given only for firm matches. Clone size is shown for a subset of rows, as once, few, many or a class of expanded clone.

TRBJ2-3 | TRBV5-1 | - | - | CASSLSANTQYF | TGCGCCAGCAGCTTGAGTGCGAATACGCAGTATTTT
TRBJ2-7 | TRBV5-8 | - | TRBD1 | CASSRPRQGVNEQYF | TGTGCCAGCAGCCGGCCGAGACAGGGTGTCAACGAGCAGTACTTC
TRBJ2-1 | TRBV12-3/TRBV12-4 | - | - | CASSPDEQFF | TGTGCCAGCAGTCCCGATGAGCAGTTCTTC
TRBJ1-1 | TRBV6-5 | - | TRBD1 | CASSHRGVTEAFF | TGTGCCAGCAGTCACAGGGGGGTCACTGAAGCTTTCTTT
TRBJ2-1 | TRBV7-2 | - | - | CASSTDPWDEQFF | TGTGCCAGCAGCACGGACCCATGGGATGAGCAGTTCTTC
TRBJ1-1 | TRBV7-2 | once | - | CASSLRGRGDTEAFF | TGTGCCAGCAGCTTACGGGGCAGGGGAGACACTGAAGCTTTCTTT
TRBJ1-6 | TRBV7-2 | - | TRBD1 | CASSSRTGGDSPLHF | TGTGCCAGCAGCTCGAGGACAGGAGGGGATTCACCCCTCCACTTT
TRBJ1-3 | TRBV7-2 | - | - | CASSLEGTLSGNTIYF | TGTGCCAGCAGCTTAGAGGGGACACTCTCTGGAAACACCATATATTTT
TRBJ2-3 | TRBV28 | - | TRBD2 | CASSLTPGTSGRTDTQYF | TGTGCCAGCAGTTTAACGCCCGGGACTAGCGGGAGAACAGATACGCAGTATTTT
TRBJ1-2 | TRBV25-1 | - | - | CASSEGDSGGNTF | TGTGCCAGCAGTGAAGGAGACAGCGGGGGGAACACCTTC
TRBJ2-7 | TRBV19 | - | TRBD2 | CASSIGRAPYEQYF | TGTGCCAGTAGTATCGGGAGGGCCCCATACGAGCAGTACTTC
TRBJ1-5 | TRBV5-1 | few | TRBD1 | CASSLEGGPFQPQHF | TGCGCCAGCAGCTTGGAAGGGGGCCCTTTTCAGCCCCAGCATTTT
TRBJ1-1 | TRBV28 | - | - | CASGHRGWTEAFF | TGTGCCAGCGGCCATAGGGGTTGGACTGAAGCTTTCTTT
TRBJ1-6 | TRBV6-4 | - | TRBD1 | CASSDGAGGARNSPLHF | TGTGCCAGCAGTGACGGGGCAGGGGGCGCGCGAAATTCACCCCTCCACTTT
TRBJ1-1 | TRBV6-4 | - | - | CASSPFMNTEAFF | TGTGCCAGCAGTCCCTTTATGAACACTGAAGCTTTCTTT
TRBJ2-7 | TRBV7-2 | - | - | CASSLGLSSYEQYF | TGTGCCAGCAGCTTAGGACTGAGCTCCTACGAGCAGTACTTC
TRBJ1-1 | TRBV9 | few | - | CASSVARGFSTEAFF | TGTGCCAGCAGCGTAGCACGTGGTTTTAGCACTGAAGCTTTCTTT
TRBJ2-1 | TRBV6-4 | - | - | CASSESELSYNEQFF | TGTGCCAGCAGTGAATCAGAGCTCTCCTACAATGAGCAGTTCTTC
TRBJ1-3 | TRBV3-1/TRBV3-2 | - | - | CASSPEEGNTIYF | TGTGCCAGCAGCCCGGAAGAAGGAAACACCATATATTTT
TRBJ2-1 | TRBV5-1 | few | - | CASSAAAGTYNEQFF | TGCGCCAGCAGCGCCGCAGCGGGTACCTACAATGAGCAGTTCTTC
TRBJ2-1 | TRBV28 | once | TRBD2 | CASSSRTSGSLLGNNEQFF | TGTGCCAGCAGTTCCCGGACTAGCGGGAGCCTACTGGGGAACAATGAGCAGTTCTTC
TRBJ2-7 | TRBV4-1 | few | - | CASSQGPQTVFSSYEQYF | TGCGCCAGCAGCCAAGGGCCTCAGACAGTGTTTAGCTCCTACGAGCAGTACTTC
TRBJ2-2 | TRBV9 | - | - | CASSVGTLNTGELFF | TGTGCCAGCAGCGTAGGGACTCTGAACACCGGGGAGCTGTTTTTT
TRBJ2-2 | TRBV5-1 | - | TRBD2 | CASSLKAGTGELFF | TGCGCCAGCAGCTTGAAAGCGGGAACCGGGGAGCTGTTTTTT
TRBJ1-5 | TRBV6-5 | - | - | CASSYSIDRGQPQHF | TGTGCCAGCAGTTACTCGATCGATCGCGGTCAGCCCCAGCATTTT
TRBJ1-4 | TRBV5-1 | - | - | CASSLDGVDEKLFF | TGCGCCAGCAGCTTGGACGGGGTTGACGAAAAACTGTTTTTT
TRBJ1-2 | TRBV30 | - | - | CAWSVSLGYTF | TGTGCCTGGAGTGTATCACTTGGCTACACCTTC
TRBJ2-3 | TRBV18 | - | - | CASSDGPDTQYF | TGTGCCAGCTCGGACGGTCCGGATACGCAGTATTTT
TRBJ1-6 | TRBV10-3 | - | - | CAISVTPNNSPLHF | TGTGCCATCAGTGTTACACCTAATAATTCACCCCTCCACTTT
TRBJ1-1 | TRBV18 | - | TRBD1 | CASSRGQGGVAFF | TGTGCCAGCTCGAGGGGACAGGGCGGTGTTGCTTTCTTT
TRBJ2-5 | TRBV7-9 | few | TRBD2 | CASSLVARGTKGETQYF | TGTGCCAGCAGCTTAGTTGCGCGGGGGACGAAGGGAGAGACCCAGTACTTC
TRBJ1-5 | TRBV6-7 | few | TRBD1 | CASSHRLQGINQPQHF | TGTGCCAGCAGTCACCGCCTACAGGGGATCAATCAGCCCCAGCATTTT
TRBJ2-1 | TRBV19 | - | - | CASSNEGFGEQFF | TGTGCCAGTAGTAATGAGGGATTCGGCGAGCAGTTCTTC
TRBJ2-7 | TRBV28 | - | - | CASSSNRFSAREQYF | TGTGCCAGCAGTTCTAACAGGTTTTCCGCGAGGGAGCAGTACTTC
TRBJ2-7 | TRBV6-6 | - | TRBD2 | CASQLAGENEQYF | TGTGCCAGTCAACTAGCGGGAGAAAACGAGCAGTACTTC
TRBJ2-1 | TRBV28 | - | - | CAGGGRSYNEQFF | TGTGCCGGAGGAGGCAGATCCTACAATGAGCAGTTCTTC
TRBJ2-2 | TRBV19 | - | - | CASSPSAYGFTGELFF | TGTGCCAGTAGTCCCTCGGCATACGGTTTTACCGGGGAGCTGTTTTTT
TRBJ2-5 | TRBV7-9 | - | TRBD1 | CASSLGQGNLGETQYF | TGTGCCAGCAGCCTGGGACAGGGCAACCTGGGAGAGACCCAGTACTTC
TRBJ2-3 | TRBV18 | - | - | CASSPQTNSHTDTQYF | TGTGCCAGCTCACCACAAACTAACTCGCACACAGATACGCAGTATTTT
TRBJ2-2 | TRBV4-1 | - | - | CASSQAGAAGELFF | TGCGCCAGCAGCCAGGCAGGGGCGGCCGGGGAGCTGTTTTTT
TRBJ1-1 | TRBV30 | - | - | CAWSNRGGVEAFF | TGTGCCTGGTCCAATCGGGGGGGGGTAGAAGCTTTCTTT
TRBJ1-1 | TRBV6-1 | once | TRBD1 | CASSEGQGAFEAFF | TGTGCCAGCAGTGAGGGACAGGGGGCGTTTGAAGCTTTCTTT
TRBJ1-6 | TRBV28 | - | - | CASRKESSYNSPLHF | TGTGCCAGCAGAAAAGAGAGCTCCTATAATTCACCCCTCCACTTT
TRBJ2-5 | TRBV27 | - | TRBD2 | CASSASGRPWRETQYF | TGTGCCAGCAGTGCTAGCGGGAGGCCCTGGAGGGAGACCCAGTACTTC
TRBJ2-1 | TRBV28 | - | TRBD2 | CASSVRHLGLAGGDYNEQFF | TGTGCCAGCAGTGTAAGGCACCTGGGACTAGCGGGAGGAGACTACAATGAGCAGTTCTTC
TRBJ2-3 | TRBV27 | - | TRBD2 | CASSLLPGGRGTDTQYF | TGTGCCAGCAGTTTATTACCTGGCGGGAGAGGCACAGATACGCAGTATTTT
TRBJ1-1 | TRBV5-1 | once | TRBD1 | CASSRGTGGTEAFF | TGCGCCAGCAGCAGGGGGACAGGGGGCACTGAAGCTTTCTTT
TRBJ1-5 | TRBV10-3 | - | - | CAISESRGHQPQHF | TGTGCCATCAGTGAGTCTCGGGGGCATCAGCCCCAGCATTTT
TRBJ2-3 | TRBV5-6 | - | TRBD2 | CASSPHLAGVTDTQYF | TGTGCCAGCAGCCCCCATCTAGCGGGAGTGACAGATACGCAGTATTTT